Presented here are 29 T cell receptor beta chains from one specimen sequenced in a study of blood T cell repertoires in COVID-19. Profiling relied on immunoSEQ multiplex PCR, and the TCRdb table lists in-frame clones only, not all of them. Of approximately 200,000 clones detected, 87% appear once; the ten largest clones hold 9% to 12%. Sequencing was performed on PBMCs or T cells enriched from blood (not recorded which). The receptors originated from a man aged 18 to 35 with acute COVID-19.

V and J are TRBV3-1 (or the pseudogene TRBV3-2) and TRBJ2-1; 9 bases agree with TRBD2. The ends lost 1 base at V and 8 bases at J; junction bases unmatched: 9. Germline loops: CDR1 LGHDT, CDR2 YNNKEL (reference sequence). The CDR3 has 16 residues. This chain's CDR3 is CASSQGISGRTDEQFF. DNA for the CDR3: TGTGCCAGCAGCCAAGGAATTAGCGGGAGAACGGATGAGCAGTTCTTC.

This rearrangement joins TRBV19 to TRBJ2-1; maybe TRBD2 (6 bases). V shed 4 bases and J shed 8 bases, with 21 bases lying between them. Germline CDR1 reads LNHDA; CDR2 reads SQIVND (reference sequence). CDR3 length equals 16 residues. This CDR3 reads CASSTPRGSGRHEQFF. As DNA, the CDR3 is TGTGCCAGTAGTACCCCACGAGGTTCGGGGAGGCATGAGCAGTTCTTC.

This chain connects TRBV21-1 to TRBJ2-7; the table's TRBD2 call for D was not verified on the DNA. TRBV21-1 is described as a pseudogene. This CDR3 is 19 amino acids long. CDR3 in amino acids: CASRLSVASGRTKSYEQYF. The CDR3, as DNA: TGTGCCAGCAGGTTAAGCGTGGCTAGCGGGAGGACCAAATCCTACGAGCAGTACTTC.

The V and J genes are TRBV11-3 and TRBJ2-7; TRBD1 matches 10 bases. V was clipped by 5 bases and J by 6 bases; unmatched bases: 7. This CDR3 region has 14 residues. Germline CDR1 is SGHNT and CDR2 is YENEEA. CDR3 bases: TGTGCCAGCAGCCCCAGACAGGGGGCAAGCGAGCAGTACTTC. It codes for CASSPRQGASEQYF. Drawing the rest from reference TRBV11-3 and TRBJ2-7, the complete variable domain is EAGVVQSPRYKIIEKKQPVAFWCNPISGHNTLYWYLQNLGQGPELLIRYENEEAVDDSQLPKDRFSAERLKGVDSTLKIQPAELGDSAVYLCASSPRQGASEQYFGPGTRLTVT.

This clone was counted between two and nine times. The chain has TRBV29-1 and TRBJ2-1; TRBD2 agrees at 9 bases. The germline CDR1 and CDR2 sequences are SQVTM and ANQGSEA. J was trimmed by 4 bases and V by 6 bases; bases with no gene match: 16. This CDR3 comprises 17 residues. The CDR3 region is CSVPASGRSRGYNEQFF. CDR3 sequence (DNA): TGCAGCGTCCCCGCCAGCGGGAGGTCGCGGGGTTACAATGAGCAGTTCTTC.

The genes are TRBV11-3 and TRBJ2-3; TRBD2 aligns across 11 bases. Trimming at V came to 5 bases and at J to 0 bases, leaving 10 bases not matched to a gene. The CDR3 is 18 residues long. Germline values: CDR1 SGHNT, CDR2 YENEEA. CDR3 sequence reads: CASSNNLGTSGSTDTQYF. CDR3 DNA sequence: TGTGCCAGCAGCAACAACTTAGGGACTAGCGGAAGCACAGATACGCAGTATTTT.

The chain is built from TRBV30 and TRBJ2-7; D unclear. V lost 0 bases to trimming and J lost 4 bases, with 13 bases between them. This CDR3 comprises 14 residues. CDR1 is GTSNPN and CDR2 is SVGIG in the germline V gene (reference sequence). The CDR3 DNA reads TGTGCCTGGAGTGTATCCAGTGTTTCTTACGAGCAGTACTTC. This gives the protein CAWSVSSVSYEQYF.

This clone was detected only once. The V gene is TRBV30, the J gene TRBJ2-7; the match to TRBD2 covers 10 bases. With 4 bases clipped from V and 6 bases from J, the junction kept 15 bases outside the gene matches. Germline CDR1 is GTSNPN and CDR2 is SVGIG (reference sequence). The CDR3 extends over 16 amino acids. For the CDR3, the DNA is TGTGCCTGGACTCTAGCGGGAGCCCCTATCTCTTCCGAGCAGTACTTC. This codes for CAWTLAGAPISSEQYF. Looking up the rest from reference TRBV30 and TRBJ2-7 gives the full variable domain: SQTIHQWPATLVQPVGSPLSLECTVEGTSNPNLYWYRQAAGRGLQLLFYSVGIGQISSEVPQNLSASRPQDRQFILSSKKLLLSDSGFYLCAWTLAGAPISSEQYFGPGTRLTVT.

DNA for the CDR3: TGTGCCAGTAGTATCCAAGCCGCCCCGAGGGGCTACACCTTC. This translates into CASSIQAAPRGYTF. V usage is TRBV19 and J usage is TRBJ1-2; D unclear. The germline V gene has CDR1 LNHDA and CDR2 SQIVND (reference sequence). The V and J ends lost 3 bases and 8 bases respectively, with 16 bases between them. The CDR3 is 14 amino acids. Based on the CDR3 plus reference TRBV19 and TRBJ1-2, the full variable domain is DGGITQSPKYLFRKEGQNVTLSCEQNLNHDAMYWYRQDPGQGLRLIYYSQIVNDFQKGDIAEGYSVSREKKESFPLTVTSAQKNPTAFYLCASSIQAAPRGYTFGSGTRLTVV.

The chain links TRBV19 to TRBJ2-7, with TRBD1 identical over 9 bases. Trimming at V came to 4 bases and at J to 1 base, leaving 5 bases not matched to a gene. The V gene's germline CDR1 is LNHDA and CDR2 SQIVND (reference sequence). The CDR3 has 15 amino acids. The CDR3 sequence: CASSTAGTGSYEQYF. Written as DNA, the CDR3 is TGTGCCAGTAGTACAGCCGGGACAGGGTCCTACGAGCAGTACTTC. The full variable domain, with the rest looked up from reference TRBV19 and TRBJ2-7, is DGGITQSPKYLFRKEGQNVTLSCEQNLNHDAMYWYRQDPGQGLRLIYYSQIVNDFQKGDIAEGYSVSREKKESFPLTVTSAQKNPTAFYLCASSTAGTGSYEQYFGPGTRLTVT.

This chain connects TRBV28 to TRBJ2-1; TRBD2 agrees at 12 bases. After removal of 5 bases from V and 5 bases from J, the junction contained 4 bases not matched to a gene. The CDR3 runs 15 residues. Looked up from germline, CDR1 is MDHEN and CDR2 is SYDVKM. CDR3 protein: CASSPTSGGNNEQFF. The CDR3, as DNA: TGTGCCAGCAGTCCAACTAGCGGGGGGAACAATGAGCAGTTCTTC.

The rearrangement joins TRBV2 to TRBJ1-2, with D uncertain. V dropped 4 bases and J dropped 6 bases, with 12 bases sitting between them. Looked up from germline, CDR1 is SNHLY and CDR2 is FYNNEI. The CDR3 covers 13 residues. The CDR3 reads CASSVSERDGYTF. CDR3 in DNA: TGTGCCAGCAGTGTAAGTGAACGGGATGGCTACACCTTC.

The V gene is TRBV4-3, the J gene TRBJ2-7, with D tentatively TRBD2 (6 bases). This CDR3 spans 16 amino acids. Germline V gives CDR1 LGHNA, CDR2 YSLEER. Trimming shortened V by 0 bases and J by 2 bases, and 14 bases separated the two germline ends. This chain's CDR3 is CASSQDASVQTYEQYF. The CDR3 coding sequence is TGCGCCAGCAGCCAAGATGCTAGCGTCCAAACCTACGAGCAGTACTTC.

The rearrangement links TRBV19 to TRBJ1-2, with a weak D call TRBD1 (6 bases). CDR1 LNHDA and CDR2 SQIVND come from the germline V gene (reference sequence). The CDR3 consists of 13 residues. Trimming pared 7 bases from V and 6 bases from J, leaving 15 bases between. Written as DNA, the CDR3 is TGTGCCAGTACCGTACAGGGTGGTAATGGCTACACCTTC. Translated, it gives CASTVQGGNGYTF. Full variable domain (rest looked up from reference TRBV19 and TRBJ1-2): DGGITQSPKYLFRKEGQNVTLSCEQNLNHDAMYWYRQDPGQGLRLIYYSQIVNDFQKGDIAEGYSVSREKKESFPLTVTSAQKNPTAFYLCASTVQGGNGYTFGSGTRLTVV.

This clone was counted a single time. V gene TRBV27 combines with J gene TRBJ2-7; maybe TRBD1 (5 bases). The CDR3 spans 16 residues. Germline V gene data show CDR1 as MNHEY and CDR2 as SMNVEV (reference sequence). Trimming left V 5 bases short and J 5 bases short, with 22 bases between. CDR3 bases: TGTGCCAGCAGTCCGAAATCCAGGGTGGTGGTACACGAGCAGTACTTC. Translation gives CASSPKSRVVVHEQYF.

This clone occurred a few times. V is TRBV28 and J is TRBJ2-7; perhaps TRBD1 as D (5 bases). Germline CDR1 is MDHEN and CDR2 is SYDVKM. Trimming took 3 bases from V and 2 from J, leaving 23 bases between them. This CDR3 has 18 residues. The CDR3 DNA is TGTGCCAGCAGTTTTTCAGGGCATTCGGGCAGGGCTGCCTACGAGCAGTACTTC. Its protein is CASSFSGHSGRAAYEQYF. Variable domain in full (rest from reference TRBV28 and TRBJ2-7): DVKVTQSSRYLVKRTGEKVFLECVQDMDHENMFWYRQDPGLGLRLIYFSYDVKMKEKGDIPEGYSVSREKKERFSLILESASTNQTSMYLCASSFSGHSGRAAYEQYFGPGTRLTVT.

The chain has TRBV7-3 and TRBJ1-2; perhaps TRBD1 as D (5 bases). CDR1 is SGHTA, CDR2 FQGTGA, per germline. V was pared by 5 bases and J by 5 bases, with 12 bases between. This CDR3 region has 13 residues. CDR3 coding DNA: TGTGCCAGCAGCGAAGCGGGGGGATATGGCTACACCTTC. It encodes CASSEAGGYGYTF. Full variable domain (remainder filled in from reference TRBV7-3 and TRBJ1-2): GAGVSQTPSNKVTEKGKYVELRCDPISGHTALYWYRQSLGQGPEFLIYFQGTGAADDSGLPNDRFFAVRPEGSVSTLKIQRTERGDSAVYLCASSEAGGYGYTFGSGTRLTVV.

The V call is TRBV11-1, the J call TRBJ2-7, with 11 positions matching TRBD2. The CDR3 runs to 15 residues. Looked up from germline, CDR1 is SGHAT and CDR2 is FQDESV (reference sequence). The J segment lost 4 bases and the V segment lost 5 bases, leaving 7 bases of the junction unmatched. As DNA, the CDR3 is TGTGCCAGCAGCAAGGGACTAGCGGAGTCTTACGAGCAGTACTTC. Translated, it gives CASSKGLAESYEQYF.

The rearrangement joins TRBV28 to TRBJ2-7, with TRBD2 matching 9 bases. Germline CDR1 is MDHEN and CDR2 is SYDVKM. This CDR3 spans 17 amino acids. The ends lost 2 bases at V and 3 bases at J; junction bases unmatched: 11. This CDR3 is CASSLRDPGLANYEQYF. Here the CDR3 DNA reads TGTGCCAGCAGTTTAAGGGACCCGGGACTAGCAAACTACGAGCAGTACTTC.

Points on this clone: One junction end disagrees with the germline gene, perhaps due to a read error. The chain joins TRBV30 to TRBJ2-7; TRBD1 matches 10 bases. CDR1 and CDR2 from the germline V gene are GTSNPN and SVGIG (reference sequence). This CDR3 comprises 11 residues. The chain's CDR3 is CAWRRGQGEHF. The CDR3, as DNA: TGTGCCTGGAGGCGAGGACAGGGGGAGCACTTC.

This chain connects TRBV28 to TRBJ2-1, with TRBD2 matching 14 bases. The CDR3 consists of 15 residues. J was trimmed by 6 bases and V by 6 bases; bases with no gene match: 4. Germline V gene data show CDR1 as MDHEN and CDR2 as SYDVKM. The DNA for the CDR3 is TGTGCCAGCAGACTGGGACTAGCGGGAGTCAATGAGCAGTTCTTC. This translates into CASRLGLAGVNEQFF.

This clone was picked up one time. The rearrangement links TRBV2 to TRBJ1-1; TRBD1 agrees at 9 bases. CDR1 is SNHLY and CDR2 is FYNNEI in the germline V gene. V shed 7 bases, J shed 6 bases, and the junction held 9 bases outside the gene matches. CDR3 length equals 14 residues. The CDR3 loop is CASTVGQGNAEAFF. The CDR3 DNA sequence: TGTGCCAGCACGGTGGGACAGGGAAACGCTGAAGCTTTCTTT.

This chain connects TRBV19 to TRBJ1-2; D unclear. Trimming shortened V by 3 bases and J by 1 base, and 9 bases separated the two germline ends. This CDR3 has 14 residues. Germline loops: CDR1 LNHDA, CDR2 SQIVND (reference sequence). CDR3 in DNA: TGTGCCAGTAGTATCGGCGGGAATAACTATGGCTACACCTTC. Its translation is CASSIGGNNYGYTF.

A single count supports this clone. The chain carries TRBV30 and TRBJ1-2; D unclear. From germline, CDR1 is GTSNPN and CDR2 SVGIG (reference sequence). Trimming pared 0 bases from V and 10 bases from J, leaving 9 bases between. CDR3 length: 11 amino acids. CDR3 sequence (DNA): TGTGCCTGGAGTGTACCGGAGGACTACACCTTC. Protein sequence: CAWSVPEDYTF.

This clone was recorded only once. The chain has TRBV9 and TRBJ2-7, with 7 bases identical to TRBD2. Germline-derived CDR1 and CDR2 are SGDLS and YYNGEE. V was clipped by 4 bases and J by 0 bases; unmatched bases: 7. This CDR3 is 15 amino acids long. CDR3 nucleotide sequence: TGTGCCAGCAGCACCGCCGGGACTAACTCCTACGAGCAGTACTTC. This codes for CASSTAGTNSYEQYF.

The chain has TRBV7-9 and TRBJ2-1; D call uncertain. This CDR3 spans 15 amino acids. Per germline, CDR1 SEHNR and CDR2 FQNEAQ (reference sequence). V lost 4 bases and J lost 7, with 17 bases in between. For the CDR3, the DNA is TGTGCCAGCAGCTCCTTAGATGCTCCTTATAATGAGCAGTTCTTC. Encoded protein: CASSSLDAPYNEQFF.

The rearrangement uses TRBV2 and TRBJ2-1; TRBD2 aligns across 14 bases. This CDR3 comprises 17 residues. J gave up 6 bases and V 4 bases, and 8 bases lay outside the gene matches. Germline values: CDR1 SNHLY, CDR2 FYNNEI. DNA for the CDR3: TGTGCCAGCAGTGGACTAGCGGGAGGGCCGAATGGCAATGAGCAGTTCTTC. As protein: CASSGLAGGPNGNEQFF.

The V and J genes are TRBV5-1 and TRBJ1-5; possibly TRBD1 for D (5 bases). CDR1 is SGHRS, CDR2 YFSETQ, per germline. CDR3 length: 13 residues. The V end was cut by 4 bases, the J end by 5 bases, with 10 bases between. The CDR3 nucleotides are TGCGCCAGCAGCCCTGACAGCTATCAGCCCCAGCATTTT. Translated: CASSPDSYQPQHF.

The V call is TRBV9, the J call TRBJ2-3; 10 bases line up with TRBD2. The CDR3 sequence is 14 residues long. J gave up 6 bases and V 6 bases, and 7 bases lay outside the gene matches. The germline V gene encodes CDR1 SGDLS and CDR2 YYNGEE. CDR3 sequence: CASNQAGGYDTQYF. The CDR3 region has the DNA TGTGCCAGCAACCAAGCGGGGGGGTATGATACGCAGTATTTT.